This T cell receptor (beta chain) was identified in a study of blood T cell repertoires in COVID-19 (dated by TCRdb to the early 2020s). About the investigation overall: The collaborator samples originated in the United States, Italy and Spain and spanned the acute and convalescent phases of COVID-19. Where available, HLA class I and class II types were obtained from metadata supplied by the sample provider rather than from assay-based typing. Samples were obtained from the ongoing ImmuneRACE study (first 160 participants) and from roughly 1,300 subjects provided by 6 global collaborators. Deeply sampled blood TCRbeta repertoires from subjects exposed to, actively infected with, or recovered from COVID-19 were included in the dataset. The material from the prospective study consisted of cDNA or gDNA derived from T cells, B-cell-depleted T cells, or PBMCs. A de-identified subject ID, COVID-19 status, age in years and sex were almost always included in the sample metadata. The repertoires were made available in a free public database intended to serve as a resource for research on the immune response to SARS-CoV-2. The study at large found these results: The amount of clinical and demographic metadata varied by source and participant and was provided uncurated.

To note about this clone: It lacks a known antigen. No base qualities exist here, and no much larger clone lies one base off it.

Inclusive of the bounding cysteine and phenylalanine, the CDR3 is 14 residues long. Only the CDR3 part of the read is kept: 42 bases, read in frame from the first base. V sheds 6 bases and J sheds 5 bases, leaving 13 bases between their ends. The germline V gene yields SGHDN for CDR1 and FVKESK for CDR2. TCRbeta CDR3 regions were amplified from genomic DNA by means of the immunoSEQ Assay, a bias-controlled multiplex PCR. The authors' analysis ran thus. Nucleated cell counts per sample were estimated from amplification of reference gene primers within the assay. To quantify the absolute abundance of each unique TCRbeta CDR3 rearrangement, sequence reads were collapsed and filtered. For each sample, productive Simpson clonality was calculated as the square root of Simpson's diversity index over productive rearrangements. TCRdb mirrors the immuneACCESS table, restricted to in-frame sequences. Some clones are absent from its copies; in checked studies, under half trace to an unresolved V gene, and the reason for the others is unknown. The V and J calls and clone size come from that table; D and trimming were worked out from the DNA. The sample yields approximately 280,000 clones; approximately 90% were counted once. The top ten clones comprise about 5% of the sample.

Each collaborating institution followed its own protocols to collect whole blood in K2EDTA tubes. For TCRbeta analysis, collaborator samples were shipped as frozen whole blood, as isolated PBMCs, or as DNA extracted from either sample type. The clonotype comes from a man between 40 and 49 years old with acute or convalescent COVID-19. Source material: peripheral blood. The chain uses TRBV14 and TRBJ2-2; a weak D assignment points to TRBD1 (6 bases agree). The CDR3 is CASSRTVGTGELFF. The sequenced DNA is TGTGCCAGCAGTCGGACAGTGGGGACCGGGGAGCTGTTTTTT.